This entry lists 21 T cell receptor beta chains sequenced from one sample in a study of shared clonotypes between healthy human individuals. The naive CD8 population came from CD45RO-negative cells selected for CCR7, without terminally differentiated effector memory CD45RA+ cells. TCRdb's table, derived via immunoSEQ multiplex PCR, lists solely in-frame clones and lacks some. This sample carries about 580,000 clones, 95% to 98% of them seen once, and the ten largest clones take 0.25% to 0.35%. The specimen was naive CD8+ T cells sorted from blood. All receptors derive from a man aged 25 to 40 in good health.

V is TRBV7-9 and J is TRBJ1-2; a possible D gene is TRBD1 (5 bases). The ends were cut back, 5 bases at V and 7 bases at J, with 14 bases in the middle. The CDR3 consists of 13 residues. In germline, CDR1 is SEHNR, CDR2 FQNEAQ (reference sequence). The CDR3 loop reads CASSGQGSGGYTF. Here the CDR3 DNA reads TGTGCCAGCAGCGGTCAGGGTTCTGGTGGCTACACCTTC. Full variable domain (rest looked up from reference TRBV7-9 and TRBJ1-2): DTGVSQNPRHKITKRGQNVTFRCDPISEHNRLYWYRQTLGQGPEFLTYFQNEAQLEKSRLLSDRFSAERPKGSFSTLEIQRTEQGDSAMYLCASSGQGSGGYTFGSGTRLTVV.

The CDR3 DNA reads TGCGCCAGCAGCCAAGAAGGGGACTACAATGAGCAGTTCTTC. It codes for CASSQEGDYNEQFF. The gene calls are TRBV4-1 and TRBJ2-1; D perhaps matches TRBD1 (5 bases). Germline V gives CDR1 MGHRA, CDR2 YSYEKL. CDR3 length equals 14 residues. V lost 0 bases to trimming and J lost 3 bases, with 6 bases between them.

The chain employs TRBV7-2 and TRBJ2-7, with D uncertain. The CDR3 contains 12 residues. Trimming removed 3 bases at V and 4 bases at J, with 7 bases between. Germline loops: CDR1 SGHTA, CDR2 FQGNSA. In DNA form, the CDR3 reads TGTGCCAGCAGCTTCGTAGGATACGAGCAGTACTTC. It codes for CASSFVGYEQYF.

The chain is built from TRBV5-4 and TRBJ2-7; no firm D call. Germline V lookup: CDR1 SGHNT, CDR2 YYREEE (reference sequence). CDR3 size: 14 residues. Trimming pared 0 bases from V and 2 bases from J, leaving 9 bases between. CDR3 region: CASSLVNRAYEQYF. In DNA form, the CDR3 reads TGTGCCAGCAGCTTGGTTAACAGAGCCTACGAGCAGTACTTC.

The chain recombines TRBV11-2 with TRBJ2-3; 8 positions match TRBD1. Looked up from germline, CDR1 is SGHAT and CDR2 is FQNNGV. The CDR3 is made up of 14 amino acids. V lost 4 bases to trimming and J lost 4 bases; unmatched junction nucleotides: 4. The CDR3 bases are TGTGCCAGCAGCTACGGACAGGGAGCAGATACGCAGTATTTT. It translates to CASSYGQGADTQYF.

V gene TRBV29-1 combines with J gene TRBJ2-1; a weak D match, TRBD2 (7 bases). Germline V gene sequence: CDR1 SQVTM, CDR2 ANQGSEA. The CDR3 extends over 17 amino acids. Trimming left V 4 bases short and J 7 bases short, with 26 bases between. CDR3 sequence (DNA): TGCAGCGTTGGTCCTGGGGGCGGGAGCTTGCTGCGTAATGAGCAGTTCTTC. Its translation: CSVGPGGGSLLRNEQFF.

V usage is TRBV6-6 and J usage is TRBJ2-7, with 9 bases lining up with TRBD2. V gave up 4 bases and J gave up 4 bases; unmatched junction bases: 5. CDR1 is MNHNY and CDR2 is SVGAGI in the germline V gene (reference sequence). The CDR3 contains 14 residues. DNA of the CDR3: TGTGCCAGCAGTTTAGCGGGAGAAAAGTACGAGCAGTACTTC. Translation gives CASSLAGEKYEQYF.

Comment on this clone: This specimen includes other DNA sequences encoding the same CDR3. V gene TRBV5-1 combines with J gene TRBJ2-7; TRBD2 matches at 14 bases. The germline CDR1 and CDR2 sequences are SGHRS and YFSETQ. V gave up 2 bases and J gave up 4 bases; unmatched junction bases: 2. CDR3 size: 15 residues. CDR3 residues: CASSFGTSGSYEQYF. The CDR3, as DNA: TGCGCCAGCAGCTTCGGGACTAGCGGGAGTTACGAGCAGTACTTC.

The chain carries TRBV10-1 and TRBJ2-7, with D unresolved. This CDR3 is built from 13 residues. The germline CDR1 and CDR2 sequences are WNHNN and SYGVQD (reference sequence). The V end was cut by 3 bases, the J end by 2 bases, with 8 bases between. The CDR3 region is CASSDTETYEQYF. The CDR3 DNA sequence: TGCGCCAGCAGTGATACCGAAACCTACGAGCAGTACTTC.

The chain has TRBV25-1 and TRBJ2-1, with D uncertain. The germline gives CDR1 MGHDK, CDR2 SYGVNS. This CDR3 contains 11 residues. V was clipped by 6 bases and J by 8 bases, with 8 bases between them. CDR3 nucleotide sequence: TGTGCCAGCAGGGTCGGCGATGAGCAGTTCTTC. Translated, it gives CASRVGDEQFF. Full variable domain (outside the CDR3, taken from reference TRBV25-1 and TRBJ2-1): EADIYQTPRYLVIGTGKKITLECSQTMGHDKMYWYQQDPGMELHLIHYSYGVNSTEKGDLSSESTVSRIRTEHFPLTLESARPSHTSQYLCASRVGDEQFFGPGTRLTVL.

This sequence joins TRBV11-2 and TRBJ1-3; D unclear. V lost 7 bases and J lost 0, with 13 bases in between. CDR3 length equals 15 residues. From germline, CDR1 is SGHAT and CDR2 FQNNGV. The CDR3 coding sequence is TGTGCCAGCAAAGCACAGCGGCTCTCTGGAAACACCATATATTTT. Translating it yields CASKAQRLSGNTIYF.

The V call is TRBV2, the J call TRBJ1-1; possible D gene TRBD1, 5 bases. CDR1 is SNHLY, CDR2 FYNNEI, per germline. The CDR3 has 12 amino acids. The V and J ends lost 8 bases and 4 bases respectively, with 11 bases between them. CDR3 loop: CASLGGFTEAFF. CDR3 coding DNA: TGTGCCAGCTTGGGGGGGTTCACTGAAGCTTTCTTT.

The chain has TRBV14 and TRBJ1-3; D ambiguous. V lost 0 bases and J 4 bases, leaving 10 bases between the germline ends. The CDR3 consists of 15 residues. The germline CDR1 and CDR2 sequences are SGHDN and FVKESK. CDR3: CASSQDPGSGNTIYF. CDR3 nucleotides: TGTGCCAGCAGCCAAGATCCGGGGTCCGGAAACACCATATATTTT.

The chain recombines TRBV4-1 with TRBJ2-5; 10 nucleotides line up with TRBD1. From germline, CDR1 is MGHRA and CDR2 YSYEKL. The CDR3 has 17 amino acids. V lost 2 bases to trimming and J lost 2 bases; unmatched junction nucleotides: 8. CDR3 region: CASSQRDRGLAQETQYF. CDR3 coding DNA: TGCGCCAGCAGCCAAAGAGACAGGGGGCTTGCTCAAGAGACCCAGTACTTC.

V gene TRBV7-8 combines with J gene TRBJ2-3; 12 bases match TRBD2. Germline V gene data show CDR1 as SGHVS and CDR2 as FQNEAQ. The CDR3 totals 19 residues. J gave up 1 base and V 0 bases, and 8 bases lay outside the gene matches. For the CDR3, the DNA is TGTGCCAGCAGCTTAGCAGCGACTAGCGGGAGATGGGGCACAGATACGCAGTATTTT. It translates to CASSLAATSGRWGTDTQYF.

This chain connects TRBV27 to TRBJ1-2; 8 bases are shared with TRBD1. CDR3 length: 14 amino acids. Trimming removed 5 bases from V and 7 bases from J; junction bases left unmatched: 9. CDR1 and CDR2 (germline): MNHEY, SMNVEV (reference sequence). The chain's CDR3 is CASSPLGQGRGYTF. The CDR3 DNA reads as TGTGCCAGCAGTCCCCTCGGACAGGGCCGTGGCTACACCTTC.

Here the CDR3 reads CASSLRGAETQYF. As DNA, the CDR3 is TGTGCCAGCAGCCTTCGAGGGGCGGAGACCCAGTACTTC. This chain connects TRBV14 to TRBJ2-5; D may match TRBD1 or TRBD2 (5 bases each). This CDR3 region has 13 residues. Trimming cost V 4 bases and J 5 bases, with 11 bases left between them. CDR1 is SGHDN, CDR2 FVKESK, per germline.

The chain uses TRBV7-2 and TRBJ2-5; TRBD2 matches at 7 bases. Germline lookup yields CDR1 SGHTA and CDR2 FQGNSA. The CDR3 length is 17 residues. Germline trimming cut 3 bases from V and 5 bases from J; bases unmatched to any gene: 15. The CDR3 loop is CASSLEDPTSYFETQYF. DNA for the CDR3: TGTGCCAGCAGCTTGGAAGACCCGACTAGCTATTTCGAGACCCAGTACTTC.

This sequence joins TRBV9 and TRBJ2-5; D perhaps matches TRBD2 (5 bases). CDR1 SGDLS and CDR2 YYNGEE come from the germline V gene. This CDR3 has 14 amino acids. Trimming took 2 bases from V and 8 from J, leaving 16 bases between them. The CDR3 DNA is TGTGCCAGCAGCGTCGATCCGGGAAAGCCAACCCAGTACTTC. Its protein product is CASSVDPGKPTQYF.

This clone was seen once. This sequence joins TRBV27 and TRBJ1-4; 9 positions agree with TRBD1. Germline V gene lookup returns CDR1 MNHEY and CDR2 SMNVEV (reference sequence). J was trimmed by 8 bases and V by 6 bases; bases with no gene match: 13. The CDR3 totals 16 residues. The chain's CDR3 is CASRGPATGGWEKLFF. As DNA, the CDR3 is TGTGCCAGCAGAGGACCTGCGACAGGGGGTTGGGAAAAACTGTTTTTT.

V gene TRBV6-5 combines with J gene TRBJ2-7; D unclear. From germline, CDR1 is MNHEY and CDR2 SVGAGI. The CDR3 is 13 residues long. The germline V and J ends were trimmed by 5 bases and 4 bases, with 12 bases remaining between them. The CDR3 loop is CASSLASGYEQYF. The CDR3 nucleotides read TGTGCCAGCAGTCTGGCTAGTGGTTACGAGCAGTACTTC.